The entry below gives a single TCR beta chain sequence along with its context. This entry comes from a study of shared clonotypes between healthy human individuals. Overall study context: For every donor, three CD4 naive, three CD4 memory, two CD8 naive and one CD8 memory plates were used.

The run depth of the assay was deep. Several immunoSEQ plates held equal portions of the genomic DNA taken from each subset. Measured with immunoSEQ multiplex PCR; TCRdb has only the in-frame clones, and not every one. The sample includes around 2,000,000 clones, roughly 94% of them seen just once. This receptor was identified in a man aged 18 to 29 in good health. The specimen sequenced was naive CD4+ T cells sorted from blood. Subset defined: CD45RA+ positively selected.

The CDR3 loop is CASSTGTDSGQQYF. The CDR3 DNA follows: TGTGCCAGCTCAACCGGGACGGACAGCGGGCAGCAGTACTTC. The rearrangement uses TRBV18 and TRBJ2-7; D may be TRBD1 or TRBD2 (6 bases each). CDR3 length: 14 residues. CDR1 KGHSH and CDR2 LQKENI come from the germline V gene. Trimming took off 5 bases at V and 8 bases at J, with 19 bases between the two ends. Complete variable domain (other parts from reference TRBV18 and TRBJ2-7): NAGVMQNPRHLVRRRGQEARLRCSPMKGHSHVYWYRQLPEEGLKFMVYLQKENIIDESGMPKERFSAEFPKEGPSILRIQQVVRGDSAAYFCASSTGTDSGQQYFGPGTRLTVT.